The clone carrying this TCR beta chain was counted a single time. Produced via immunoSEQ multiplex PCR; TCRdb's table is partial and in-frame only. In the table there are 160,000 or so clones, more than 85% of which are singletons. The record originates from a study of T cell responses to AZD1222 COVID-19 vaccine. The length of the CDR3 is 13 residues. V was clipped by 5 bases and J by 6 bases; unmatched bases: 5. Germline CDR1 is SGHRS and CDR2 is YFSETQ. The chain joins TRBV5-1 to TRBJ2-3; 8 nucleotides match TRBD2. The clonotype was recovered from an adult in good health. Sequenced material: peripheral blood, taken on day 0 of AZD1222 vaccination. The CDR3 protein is CASSSGDTDTQYF. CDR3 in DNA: TGCGCCAGCAGTAGCGGGGATACGGATACGCAGTATTTT.